This note documents a single T cell receptor beta chain sequence. This record belongs to a study of PD-L1 blockade in urothelial cancer. Study background: Patients took up atezolizumab around 2014 at 1,200 mg intravenously every 3 weeks. Of prior chemotherapy regimens, patients had received between 0 and 3.

The CDR3 extends over 14 amino acids. Trimming cost V 4 bases and J 4 bases, with 13 bases left between them. Germline CDR1 is MDHEN and CDR2 is SYDVKM. Patients' cancers were locally advanced or metastatic urothelial carcinomas. Here immunoSEQ multiplex PCR was the method, and the copy in TCRdb shows in-frame clones only, minus some. In the table there are approximately 100,000 clones, about 85% of which are singletons. The J gene is TRBJ1-2, the V gene TRBV28; TRBD1 is a possible D gene (6 bases). This sequence originates from a man aged 50 to 60 with urothelial cancer. Sequences were derived from PBMCs, sampled around atezolizumab (anti-PD-L1) treatment. The CDR3 region is CASSSGVPVYGYTF. In nucleotides, the CDR3 is TGTGCCAGCAGTTCAGGGGTCCCGGTCTATGGCTACACCTTC.